A single sample gave rise to the 19 T cell receptor beta chains below, sequenced in a study of patients and donors after allogeneic stem cell transplantation. Each CDR3 protein is one row after TCRdb ran MiXCR on the RT-PCR reads. The sample yields about 160,000 distinct CDR3 sequences, 20% to 25% seen once. Sequencing was done on a sample of blood, either unsorted or a sorted T cell fraction (not recorded which). These receptors came from a human donor who was either an allogeneic HSCT recipient or a stem cell or donor lymphocyte infusion donor (not recorded which). It is not recorded whose cells these are; they may come from a transplant donor.

The V call is TRBV13, the J call TRBJ2-3, with 8 nucleotides matching TRBD2. The V and J ends lost 2 bases and 5 bases, in that order; junction bases with no gene match: 15. CDR3 size: 18 residues. CDR1 and CDR2 (germline): PRHDT, FYEKMQ (reference sequence). The CDR3 here is CASSLPGSGAASGDTQYF. CDR3 nucleotide sequence: TGTGCCAGCAGCTTACCGGGTAGCGGGGCGGCGAGCGGAGATACGCAGTATTTT.

The rearrangement links TRBV27 to TRBJ2-7; TRBD1 matches 8 bases. CDR3 size: 15 residues. Looked up from germline, CDR1 is MNHEY and CDR2 is SMNVEV (reference sequence). V lost 4 bases to trimming and J lost 5 bases; unmatched junction nucleotides: 10. This CDR3 is CASSSPRTGSHEQYF. DNA for the CDR3: TGTGCCAGCAGTTCCCCACGGACAGGGTCCCACGAGCAGTACTTC.

This clonotype was found a few times. V is TRBV20-1 and J is TRBJ2-7; weak D call: TRBD2 (5 bases). Trimming removed 0 bases at V and 1 base at J, with 13 bases between. This CDR3 region has 15 residues. In germline, CDR1 is DFQATT, CDR2 SNEGSKA (reference sequence). The CDR3 bases are TGCAGTGCTAGAGATCATAAGCGGCGGTCCTACGAGCAGTACTTC. This codes for CSARDHKRRSYEQYF.

This clonotype showed up just a few times. This chain connects TRBV28 to TRBJ2-5; D possibly corresponds to TRBD2 (5 bases). V was trimmed by 7 bases and J by 1 base, leaving 16 bases between them. The CDR3 loop spans 15 amino acids. Germline V CDR1 and CDR2: MDHEN, SYDVKM. CDR3 amino acids: CASIPMRAAQETQYF. The CDR3 coding sequence is TGTGCCAGCATACCCATGCGGGCAGCCCAAGAGACCCAGTACTTC.

The V and J genes are TRBV27 and TRBJ2-5, with D perhaps being TRBD1 or TRBD2 (6 bases each). The CDR3 has 16 amino acids. V dropped 4 bases and J dropped 6 bases, with 21 bases sitting between them. Germline V gene sequence: CDR1 MNHEY, CDR2 SMNVEV (reference sequence). CDR3 amino acids: CASSSPLRGGRKTQYF. As DNA, the CDR3 is TGTGCCAGCAGTTCCCCACTCCGAGGGGGGAGAAAGACCCAGTACTTC.

The chain employs TRBV5-1 and TRBJ2-3; D not certain. The germline V gene encodes CDR1 SGHRS and CDR2 YFSETQ. The CDR3 spans 15 residues. V was pared by 1 base and J by 3 bases, with 12 bases between. The CDR3 loop reads CASSLTALGTDTQYF. The CDR3 coding sequence is TGCGCCAGCAGCTTGACAGCCCTAGGGACAGATACGCAGTATTTT.

This clonotype was seen only a few times. The chain couples TRBV20-1 to TRBJ1-1; D not resolved. V shed 5 bases and J shed 1 base, with 11 bases lying between them. Germline V gene data show CDR1 as DFQATT and CDR2 as SNEGSKA (reference sequence). The CDR3 covers 13 residues. The CDR3 DNA reads as TGCAGTGCTGACGGACTGCAGAACACTGAAGCTTTCTTT. It translates to CSADGLQNTEAFF.

This chain joins TRBV5-1 and TRBJ1-1, with TRBD1 matching 9 bases. Losses at the gene ends were 4 bases for V and 4 bases for J; bases not matched to a gene: 5. The CDR3 is made up of 14 amino acids. Germline values: CDR1 SGHRS, CDR2 YFSETQ. CDR3: CASSPSTGGTEAFF. The CDR3 bases are TGCGCCAGCAGCCCTTCGACAGGGGGCACTGAAGCTTTCTTT.

V usage is TRBV7-3 and J usage is TRBJ2-3, with D perhaps being TRBD1 or TRBD2 (5 bases each). Germline V gene sequence: CDR1 SGHTA, CDR2 FQGTGA. This CDR3 has 13 residues. With 8 bases removed from V and 2 bases from J, the gap between germline ends came to 11 bases. The CDR3 DNA follows: TGTGCCAGCGGGAACGGGGCCACAGATACGCAGTATTTT. It translates to CASGNGATDTQYF.

The chain is built from TRBV7-2 and TRBJ2-2; no reliable D call. CDR1 is SGHTA and CDR2 is FQGNSA in the germline V gene. This CDR3 comprises 15 residues. The V end lost 0 bases, the J end lost 5 bases, and 10 bases lay between the germline ends. CDR3 in amino acids: CASSLAAIQTGELFF. Written as DNA, the CDR3 is TGTGCCAGCAGCTTAGCGGCGATTCAGACCGGGGAGCTGTTTTTT.

This clonotype was counted only a few times. V and J are TRBV6-6 and TRBJ1-1, with a possible D match to TRBD1 (5 bases). Germline CDR1 is MNHNY and CDR2 is SVGAGI (reference sequence). The CDR3 spans 15 residues. Trimming took 6 bases from V and 0 from J, leaving 14 bases between them. CDR3 DNA sequence: TGTGCCAGCAGCTTGGACGGGGGAATGAACACTGAAGCTTTCTTT. Protein product: CASSLDGGMNTEAFF.

This clonotype was recorded many times. The chain employs TRBV5-1 and TRBJ1-1; the match to TRBD1 covers 8 bases. CDR1 and CDR2 from the germline V gene are SGHRS and YFSETQ. The CDR3 length is 17 residues. The trim removed 4 bases at V and 3 bases at J, leaving 14 bases unmatched. CDR3 sequence reads: CASSPDRALWGDTEAFF. The CDR3 region has the DNA TGCGCCAGCAGCCCGGACAGGGCTTTATGGGGGGACACTGAAGCTTTCTTT.

The chain is built from TRBV7-2 and TRBJ1-6, with 8 positions matching TRBD1. With 1 base clipped from V and 2 bases from J, the junction kept 4 bases outside the gene matches. This CDR3 has 17 amino acids. Germline values: CDR1 SGHTA, CDR2 FQGNSA. CDR3 in amino acids: CASSLVSGGAYNSPLHF. The CDR3 DNA is TGTGCCAGCAGCTTAGTGTCAGGGGGCGCCTATAATTCACCCCTCCACTTT.

V is TRBV5-1 and J is TRBJ2-7; a weak D match, TRBD2 (5 bases). V was shortened by 1 base and J by 3 bases, with 11 bases between the two germline ends. CDR1 and CDR2 from the germline V gene are SGHRS and YFSETQ. The CDR3 has 14 residues. CDR3 sequence reads: CASSLSGRDYEQYF. DNA of the CDR3: TGCGCCAGCAGCTTGTCGGGGAGAGACTACGAGCAGTACTTC.

This clonotype has more than one count but fewer than ten. The chain joins TRBV6-1 to TRBJ2-7, with D unresolved. Germline CDR1 is MNHNS and CDR2 is SASEGT. The V and J ends lost 2 bases and 5 bases respectively, with 10 bases between them. CDR3 length: 13 amino acids. CDR3 amino acids: CASSERWNNEQYF. CDR3 DNA: TGTGCCAGCAGTGAACGGTGGAACAACGAGCAGTACTTC.

This clonotype has more than one count but fewer than ten. The genes are TRBV2 and TRBJ2-7; D remains ambiguous. Germline lookup yields CDR1 SNHLY and CDR2 FYNNEI. This CDR3 contains 11 residues. Trimming took 6 bases from V and 5 from J, leaving 8 bases between them. The CDR3 spells CASSAFHEQYF. CDR3 nucleotides: TGTGCCAGCAGCGCTTTCCACGAGCAGTACTTC.

The chain joins TRBV19 to TRBJ1-5, with 9 positions matching TRBD1. CDR3 length: 15 amino acids. Germline V gene lookup returns CDR1 LNHDA and CDR2 SQIVND (reference sequence). J gave up 2 bases and V 3 bases, and 2 bases lay outside the gene matches. CDR3 nucleotides: TGTGCCAGTAGTATTCGGACAGGGGGCAATCAGCCCCAGCATTTT. It yields the protein CASSIRTGGNQPQHF.

This clonotype turned up a few times. The CDR3 DNA reads as TGCGCCAGCAGCTCCGGGACGGATAATGAAAAACTGTTTTTT. Protein sequence: CASSSGTDNEKLFF. V gene TRBV5-1 combines with J gene TRBJ1-4; tentatively, D is TRBD1 (5 bases). The CDR3 has 14 residues. Germline V CDR1 and CDR2: SGHRS, YFSETQ. Trimming pared 3 bases from V and 4 bases from J, leaving 10 bases between.

The rearrangement joins TRBV4-3 to TRBJ1-1, with D maybe TRBD1 (5 bases). The germline V and J ends were trimmed by 2 bases and 7 bases, with 17 bases remaining between them. The germline gives CDR1 LGHNA, CDR2 YSLEER. The CDR3 has 15 amino acids. The CDR3 coding sequence is TGCGCCAGCAGCCAACCCCAGGGCGGGCTCAGTGAAGCTTTCTTT. As protein: CASSQPQGGLSEAFF.